A selection of T cell receptor beta chains follows, all from one sample in a study of cytomegalovirus exposure and HLA in healthy donors. Data came from immunoSEQ multiplex PCR; TCRdb stores just in-frame clones and leaves some out. Among over 100,000 clones listed, 76% were seen once. Sample: PBMCs. These receptors all come from a woman aged 40 to 50 in good health and CMV-seropositive. The CDR3 runs from the conserved cysteine through the conserved F or W. The D gene is left open where the match is weak. Some rows have no size entry. The others give once, few or many, or a class for an expanded clone.

v_call	d_call	j_call	clone_size	cdr3_nt	cdr3_aa
TRBV28	TRBD1	TRBJ1-5	.	TGTGCCAGCAGTATCCGACAGGGATATCAGCCCCAGCATTTT	CASSIRQGYQPQHF
TRBV5-6	.	TRBJ2-6	.	TGTGCCAGCAGGCGGAACATGGACAGAACTGAGGGGGCCAACGTCCTGACTTTC	CASRRNMDRTEGANVLTF
TRBV6-6	.	TRBJ1-1	.	TGTGCCAGCACCCCCTCCGGGATAGGCTCTGAAGCTTTCTTT	CASTPSGIGSEAFF
TRBV7-2	.	TRBJ2-2	.	TGTGCCAGCAGCTTAGGACAGGTCAACACCGGGGAGCTGTTTTTT	CASSLGQVNTGELFF
TRBV6-1	.	TRBJ1-1	.	TGTGCCAGCAGTGAGTCGGGTTTTGAAGCTTTCTTT	CASSESGFEAFF
TRBV25-1	TRBD2	TRBJ2-7	few	TGTGCCAGCAGATTAGCGGGGGGAGACGAGCAGTACTTC	CASRLAGGDEQYF
TRBV2	.	TRBJ1-4	.	TGTGCCAGCAGTGAAGGGGGAGCAACTAATGAAAAACTGTTTTTT	CASSEGGATNEKLFF
TRBV9	.	TRBJ2-7	once	TGTGCCAGCAGCCCCGCAGGGGGGAGGACCTACGAGCAGTACTTC	CASSPAGGRTYEQYF
TRBV6-1	.	TRBJ1-1	.	TGTGCCAGCAGTGAAGCGGGGGCAATCACTGAAGCTTTCTTT	CASSEAGAITEAFF
TRBV30	.	TRBJ1-1	few	TGTGCCTGGAGTGTGAGGGGAGGGAGCACTGAAGCTTTCTTT	CAWSVRGGSTEAFF
TRBV19	.	TRBJ1-1	.	TGTGCCAGTGGCCCTTACCGGGTTAACACTGAAGCTTTCTTT	CASGPYRVNTEAFF
TRBV2	.	TRBJ1-1	few	TGTGCCAGCAGTGCCACAAAGAACACTGAAGCTTTCTTT	CASSATKNTEAFF
TRBV5-1	.	TRBJ2-2	.	TGCGCCAGCCGCCTTATGACAGAGAACACCGGGGAGCTGTTTTTT	CASRLMTENTGELFF
TRBV30	.	TRBJ2-3	.	TGTGCCTGGAGTAGTTTGGGGACTGGTCGGCGGGATACGCAGTATTTT	CAWSSLGTGRRDTQYF
TRBV19	TRBD2	TRBJ2-7	once	TGTGCCAGTAGTATCGGGGGGTCCTACGAGCAGTACTTC	CASSIGGSYEQYF
TRBV5-1	.	TRBJ1-1	.	TGCGCCAGCAGCCGAGGGGACATCTATGGGGACACTGAAGCTTTCTTT	CASSRGDIYGDTEAFF
TRBV30	.	TRBJ1-5	.	TGTGCCTGGAGTGTCAGGGGCAATCAGCCCCAGCATTTT	CAWSVRGNQPQHF
TRBV2	.	TRBJ1-1	.	TGTGCCAGCACCCTGGACAAGGTGAACACTGAAGCTTTCTTT	CASTLDKVNTEAFF
TRBV12-2	.	TRBJ1-3	.	TGTGCAAGTCGCTTTAAGACCCAGGGCCACAGACAGTCGTGTTATTTT	CASRFKTQGHRQSCYF
TRBV5-1	TRBD1	TRBJ2-7	.	TGCGCCAGCAGCTTTGGGGCCGGGACAGGGAACAACGCGCAGTACTTC	CASSFGAGTGNNAQYF
TRBV5-1	.	TRBJ1-1	.	TGCGCCAGCAGCCCAACCCGGACATATCGCCCCACTGAAGCTTTCTTT	CASSPTRTYRPTEAFF
TRBV15	.	TRBJ2-7	few	TGTGCCACCAGCAGCCTGGGCCTTAACGAGCAGTACTTC	CATSSLGLNEQYF
TRBV6-1	TRBD1	TRBJ1-2	.	TGTGCCAGCAGGGGGGACAGTTCTAACTATGGCTACACCTTC	CASRGDSSNYGYTF
TRBV5-4	.	TRBJ1-2	.	TGTGCCAGCAGCTCACCATCGCTGTCGGGGGGCTACACCTTC	CASSSPSLSGGYTF
TRBV6-5	.	TRBJ1-1	.	TGTGCCAGCAGGAGACAGAGAAACACTGAAGCTTTCTTT	CASRRQRNTEAFF
TRBV5-1	.	TRBJ1-1	.	TGCGCCAGCAGCTTCAGGGGCGAGAACACTGAAGCTTTCTTT	CASSFRGENTEAFF
TRBV5-4	.	TRBJ1-2	.	TGTGCCAGCAGCTTGGCCGGGGGGTATGGCTACACCTTC	CASSLAGGYGYTF
TRBV5-1	TRBD1	TRBJ2-4	few	TGCGCCAGCAGCTTAATCCCGACAGGGGCGGGCATTCAGTACTTC	CASSLIPTGAGIQYF
TRBV2	TRBD1	TRBJ1-3	.	TGTGCCAGCGGGGAGACAGGGCCTGGAAACACCATATATTTT	CASGETGPGNTIYF
TRBV9	.	TRBJ2-1	.	TGTGCCAGCAGGTATTCGGCGGAGGATTACAATGAGCAGTTCTTC	CASRYSAEDYNEQFF
TRBV5-1	TRBD2	TRBJ2-7	once	TGCGCCAGCAGCCCCCTTGGGGCGGGGGGTCTCTACGAGCAGTACTTC	CASSPLGAGGLYEQYF
TRBV2	.	TRBJ1-6	.	TGTGCCAGCAGTGAAGCGGAGGGAAGGGTACCCCTCCACTTT	CASSEAEGRVPLHF